This is a list of T cell receptor beta chains from one sample in a study of cytomegalovirus exposure and HLA in healthy donors. Data came from immunoSEQ multiplex PCR; TCRdb stores just in-frame clones and leaves some out. The sample includes some 190,000 clones, more than 70% of them seen just once. The specimen was PBMCs. Receptors were obtained from a girl aged 5 to 17 in good health and CMV-seropositive. The CDR3 runs from the conserved cysteine through the conserved F or W. Each record gives: V gene, D gene, J gene, clone size, CDR3 DNA, CDR3 protein. D genes are given only for firm matches. The size field is filled for only some rows; it gives once, few, many or a size class.

>TRBV5-4|TRBD1|TRBJ1-1|-
TGTGCCAGCAGCCTAGCAGGGGGCCCTGGGTACACTGAAGCTTTCTTT
CASSLAGGPGYTEAFF
>TRBV5-1|TRBD2|TRBJ2-7|-
TGCGCCAGCAGCTTGGGTAGCGGGATTTCCTACGAGCAGTACTTC
CASSLGSGISYEQYF
>TRBV19|TRBD1|TRBJ1-1|-
TGTGCCAGTAGGTCCCCAGGGGGGAGGAACACTGAAGCTTTCTTT
CASRSPGGRNTEAFF
>TRBV29-1|-|TRBJ2-2|many
TGCAGCGTTGCGGGGTACACCGGGGAGCTGTTTTTT
CSVAGYTGELFF
>TRBV9|-|TRBJ1-5|-
TGTGCCAGCAGCGCCGAGGGGGGCAATCAGCCCCAGCATTTT
CASSAEGGNQPQHF
>TRBV11-2|-|TRBJ2-1|-
TGTGCCAGCAGCTTAGCGGGAGAACGCTACAATGAGCAGTTCTTC
CASSLAGERYNEQFF
>TRBV19|-|TRBJ1-2|-
TGTGCCAGTAGTCATGGGGGCGATTACTATGGCTACACCTTC
CASSHGGDYYGYTF
>TRBV5-1|TRBD1|TRBJ2-7|-
TGCGCCAGCAGCTACGCCAGGGGGTACGAGCAGTACTTC
CASSYARGYEQYF
>TRBV2|TRBD1|TRBJ2-7|-
TGTGCCAGCACTAGGGACAGGGTCCACGAGCAGTACTTC
CASTRDRVHEQYF
>TRBV7-9|TRBD2|TRBJ2-7|-
TGTGCCAGCAGCCCAGGTCATACTAGCGCCGCCTACGAGCAGTACTTC
CASSPGHTSAAYEQYF
>TRBV7-6|-|TRBJ1-2|-
TGTGCCAGCAGTTCTGGGACATTGAGCTATGGCTACACCTTC
CASSSGTLSYGYTF
>TRBV4-3|-|TRBJ2-3|-
TGCGCCAGCAGCCAAGATCGAGCGAGCACAGATACGCAGTATTTT
CASSQDRASTDTQYF
>TRBV30|TRBD2|TRBJ2-7|-
TGTGCCTGGAGTACTAGCGGGAATCGGTACGAGCAGTACTTC
CAWSTSGNRYEQYF
>TRBV10-1|-|TRBJ1-1|-
TGCGCCAGCAGTGAGTCGATCCCGGGGAACACTGAAGCTTTCTTT
CASSESIPGNTEAFF